The rows below give T cell receptor beta chains drawn from one sample of a study of human versus mouse CDR3 diversity and MHC coevolution. Sequenced by immunoSEQ multiplex PCR; TCRdb stores in-frame clones only, minus some. The data show about 73,000 clones, under 95% seen once. The specimen was naive CD4+ T cells from blood. The receptors stem from a person aged 30 to 69 in good health. Each CDR3 is given with its conserved first and last residue. A D gene is named only where the DNA matches it firmly. Clone size is given for some rows only: seen once, a few or many times, or a class if the clone is expanded.

clone_size: -
j_call: TRBJ2-5
d_call: -
v_call: TRBV7-9
cdr3_aa: CASSLVSGFGETQYF
cdr3_nt: TGTGCCAGCAGCTTAGTTTCGGGATTTGGAGAGACCCAGTACTTC

clone_size: -
j_call: TRBJ2-5
d_call: TRBD1
v_call: TRBV5-6
cdr3_aa: CASRMGQGSETQYF
cdr3_nt: TGTGCCAGCAGAATGGGACAGGGGTCAGAGACCCAGTACTTC

clone_size: -
j_call: TRBJ2-7
d_call: TRBD1
v_call: TRBV19
cdr3_aa: CASSIGGTGSYEQYF
cdr3_nt: TGTGCCAGTAGTATAGGCGGGACAGGATCCTACGAGCAGTACTTC

clone_size: few
j_call: TRBJ2-2
d_call: -
v_call: TRBV10-3
cdr3_aa: CAIMVGVSTGELFF
cdr3_nt: TGTGCCATCATGGTCGGGGTTAGCACCGGGGAGCTGTTTTTT

clone_size: few
j_call: TRBJ1-2
d_call: -
v_call: TRBV19
cdr3_aa: CASSSTMQGGDGYTF
cdr3_nt: TGTGCCAGTAGTTCTACCATGCAGGGTGGTGATGGCTACACCTTC

clone_size: -
j_call: TRBJ1-5
d_call: TRBD1
v_call: TRBV5-8
cdr3_aa: CASSTTRGIQPQHF
cdr3_nt: TGTGCCAGCAGCACGACCAGGGGGATTCAGCCCCAGCATTTT

clone_size: -
j_call: TRBJ2-5
d_call: TRBD1
v_call: TRBV5-1
cdr3_aa: CASSFRTGEQETQYF
cdr3_nt: TGCGCCAGCAGCTTCCGGACAGGGGAGCAAGAGACCCAGTACTTC

clone_size: -
j_call: TRBJ2-7
d_call: TRBD2
v_call: TRBV7-9
cdr3_aa: CASSEGLAPSYEQYF
cdr3_nt: TGTGCCAGCAGCGAAGGACTAGCGCCTTCCTACGAGCAGTACTTC

clone_size: -
j_call: TRBJ1-2
d_call: -
v_call: TRBV5-4
cdr3_aa: CASRERGGQPTGYTF
cdr3_nt: TGTGCCAGCAGGGAGCGGGGAGGACAGCCAACCGGCTACACCTTC

clone_size: -
j_call: TRBJ1-2
d_call: TRBD1
v_call: TRBV5-1
cdr3_aa: CASSLVAGGKSGYTF
cdr3_nt: TGCGCCAGCAGCTTGGTGGCAGGGGGCAAATCTGGCTACACCTTC

clone_size: -
j_call: TRBJ2-7
d_call: TRBD1
v_call: TRBV2
cdr3_aa: CASNKGTVNSYEQYF
cdr3_nt: TGTGCCAGCAATAAAGGGACAGTTAACTCCTACGAGCAGTACTTC

clone_size: -
j_call: TRBJ1-6
d_call: -
v_call: TRBV6-1
cdr3_aa: CASIVTGNSPLHF
cdr3_nt: TGTGCCAGCATTGTGACGGGTAATTCACCCCTCCACTTT

clone_size: -
j_call: TRBJ2-1
d_call: TRBD2
v_call: TRBV5-4
cdr3_aa: CASSTSGGGYNEQFF
cdr3_nt: TGTGCCAGCAGTACTAGCGGGGGGGGGTACAATGAGCAGTTCTTC

clone_size: -
j_call: TRBJ1-1
d_call: -
v_call: TRBV2
cdr3_aa: CASSPRMNTEAFF
cdr3_nt: TGTGCCAGCAGTCCCAGAATGAACACTGAAGCTTTCTTT

clone_size: once
j_call: TRBJ2-1
d_call: -
v_call: TRBV10-3
cdr3_aa: CAISDTSGYKQFF
cdr3_nt: TGTGCCATCAGTGATACCTCAGGGTATAAGCAGTTCTTC

clone_size: few
j_call: TRBJ1-3
d_call: -
v_call: TRBV6-1
cdr3_aa: CASTYREKGNTIYF
cdr3_nt: TGTGCCAGCACCTACAGGGAGAAGGGAAACACCATATATTTT

clone_size: -
j_call: TRBJ2-3
d_call: -
v_call: TRBV10-3
cdr3_aa: CATTDKITDTQYF
cdr3_nt: TGTGCCACGACCGACAAGATCACAGATACGCAGTATTTT

clone_size: -
j_call: TRBJ1-2
d_call: -
v_call: TRBV30
cdr3_aa: CAWTLTLTPTVYGYTF
cdr3_nt: TGTGCCTGGACACTAACCTTGACCCCCACGGTCTATGGCTACACCTTC

clone_size: -
j_call: TRBJ1-2
d_call: TRBD1
v_call: TRBV28
cdr3_aa: CASRGQTELNYGYTF
cdr3_nt: TGTGCCAGCAGGGGACAGACGGAACTCAACTATGGCTACACCTTC

clone_size: -
j_call: TRBJ2-1
d_call: -
v_call: TRBV20-1
cdr3_aa: CSARAGFEQFF
cdr3_nt: TGCAGTGCCCGGGCGGGGTTTGAGCAGTTCTTC

clone_size: -
j_call: TRBJ1-5
d_call: TRBD1
v_call: TRBV2
cdr3_aa: CASSAGTDHQPQHF
cdr3_nt: TGTGCCAGCAGTGCCGGGACAGACCATCAGCCCCAGCATTTT

clone_size: -
j_call: TRBJ1-1
d_call: -
v_call: TRBV7-9
cdr3_aa: CASSLARNPMNTEAFF
cdr3_nt: TGTGCCAGCAGCTTAGCGCGTAACCCCATGAACACTGAAGCTTTCTTT

clone_size: -
j_call: TRBJ2-7
d_call: -
v_call: TRBV5-1
cdr3_aa: CASSLEFYYEQYF
cdr3_nt: TGCGCCAGCAGCTTGGAGTTCTACTACGAGCAGTACTTC

clone_size: -
j_call: TRBJ2-1
d_call: TRBD1
v_call: TRBV25-1
cdr3_aa: CASRGTGNYNEQFF
cdr3_nt: TGTGCCAGCAGAGGGACAGGGAACTACAATGAGCAGTTCTTC

clone_size: -
j_call: TRBJ2-5
d_call: TRBD1
v_call: TRBV7-9
cdr3_aa: CASSRGQGGQETQYF
cdr3_nt: TGTGCCAGCAGCCGGGGACAGGGGGGTCAAGAGACCCAGTACTTC

clone_size: -
j_call: TRBJ1-2
d_call: TRBD1
v_call: TRBV6-5
cdr3_aa: CASSYSYRGLGYGYTF
cdr3_nt: TGTGCCAGCAGTTACTCATACAGGGGGCTGGGCTATGGCTACACCTTC

clone_size: -
j_call: TRBJ1-2
d_call: -
v_call: TRBV30
cdr3_aa: CAWRGPPAGDPANYGYTF
cdr3_nt: TGTGCCTGGAGAGGCCCTCCCGCAGGGGACCCAGCTAACTATGGCTACACCTTC